This passage covers 26 T cell receptor beta chains from one sample sequenced in a study of shared clonotypes between healthy human individuals. Measured with immunoSEQ multiplex PCR; TCRdb has only the in-frame clones, and not every one. The table has approximately 2.3 million clones, approximately 93% seen once; the top ten hold 0.3% to 0.4%. Sequences were obtained from naive CD4+ T cells from PBMCs. Subset here: CD45RA+ positively selected. The receptor source for this set is a man aged 18-30 years in good health. Some clones in this sample may be carry-over from other donors' samples.

The J gene is TRBJ1-5, the V gene TRBV6-1; 7 bases agree with TRBD1. The germline CDR1 and CDR2 sequences are MNHNS and SASEGT. The CDR3 has 16 residues. V was clipped by 0 bases and J by 3 bases; unmatched bases: 5. CDR3 protein: CASSEASGQFNQPQHF. The CDR3 bases are TGTGCCAGCAGTGAAGCATCGGGACAGTTCAATCAGCCCCAGCATTTT.

The chain combines TRBV6-1 with TRBJ2-7; 7 bases agree with TRBD2. J was trimmed by 2 bases and V by 4 bases; bases with no gene match: 11. This CDR3 spans 16 amino acids. The germline gives CDR1 MNHNS, CDR2 SASEGT. CDR3 in amino acids: CASSVNIDGRPYEQYF. DNA of the CDR3: TGTGCCAGCAGTGTTAACATCGACGGGAGGCCCTACGAGCAGTACTTC.

The chain uses TRBV30 and TRBJ1-6; D not resolved. Per germline, CDR1 GTSNPN and CDR2 SVGIG (reference sequence). The CDR3 runs to 14 residues. Between the trimmed V and J ends, which lost 8 bases and 0 bases, there was a span of 11 bases. The CDR3 protein is CAGGGSSYNSPLHF. DNA of the CDR3: TGTGCCGGTGGTGGCAGCTCCTATAATTCACCCCTCCACTTT.

This chain uses TRBV7-6 with TRBJ2-3, with 8 bases identical to TRBD2. CDR3 size: 20 residues. V lost 0 bases, J lost 0 bases, and 14 bases stayed unmatched. Germline CDR1 is SGHVS and CDR2 is FNYEAQ. CDR3 region: CASSLAPGGRASSSTDTQYF. The CDR3 nucleotides read TGTGCCAGCAGCTTAGCGCCGGGGGGGAGGGCTTCCTCTAGCACAGATACGCAGTATTTT.

V and J are TRBV7-3 and TRBJ2-1, with TRBD2 as a possible D gene (5 bases). The ends were cut back, 1 base at V and 6 bases at J, with 13 bases in the middle. The CDR3 length is 15 residues. Germline V gene data show CDR1 as SGHTA and CDR2 as FQGTGA. The CDR3 protein is CASSLRRASSNEQFF. The CDR3 nucleotides read TGTGCCAGCAGCTTAAGACGGGCTAGCAGCAATGAGCAGTTCTTC.

This clone was observed a few times. The identical CDR3 is also encoded by other nucleotide sequences in the sample. The chain employs TRBV29-1 and TRBJ1-1; D is undetermined. Deletions cut 7 bases from V and 3 bases from J, with 6 bases between. CDR3 size: 10 residues. Germline V gene data show CDR1 as SQVTM and CDR2 as ANQGSEA. The CDR3 coding sequence is TGCAGCGGTGGGGACACTGAAGCTTTCTTT. Amino acid sequence: CSGGDTEAFF.

The chain employs TRBV28 and TRBJ2-7; 8 nucleotides match TRBD2. Germline loops: CDR1 MDHEN, CDR2 SYDVKM. V trimming: 6 bases; J trimming: 6 bases; junction bases outside the gene matches: 16. This CDR3 is built from 16 residues. CDR3 region: CASSYGGLARLSEQYF. The CDR3 nucleotides are TGTGCCAGCAGCTATGGCGGACTAGCAAGGTTGTCCGAGCAGTACTTC.

This clone was found once. The chain has TRBV29-1 and TRBJ2-1; 8 nucleotides agree with TRBD2. This CDR3 comprises 15 residues. V shed 3 bases, J shed 8 bases, and the junction held 12 bases outside the gene matches. Germline V lookup: CDR1 SQVTM, CDR2 ANQGSEA. Written as DNA, the CDR3 is TGCAGCGTTGATAGGGTCGGGACTAGGTGGGATGAGCAGTTCTTC. Protein product: CSVDRVGTRWDEQFF.

This rearrangement joins TRBV5-1 to TRBJ2-1, with D tentatively TRBD1 or TRBD2 (5 bases each). The germline V and J ends were trimmed by 2 bases and 7 bases, with 16 bases remaining between them. The germline V gene has CDR1 SGHRS and CDR2 YFSETQ. The CDR3 contains 15 residues. CDR3: CASSFPGPYRNEQFF. In DNA, the CDR3 is TGCGCCAGCAGCTTCCCGGGACCCTACCGGAATGAGCAGTTCTTC.

V is TRBV19 and J is TRBJ1-4, with TRBD1 identical over 9 bases. V shed 8 bases, J shed 0 bases, and the junction held 7 bases outside the gene matches. The germline V gene has CDR1 LNHDA and CDR2 SQIVND (reference sequence). The CDR3 has 16 residues. CDR3 sequence: CASADRGGATNEKLFF. As DNA, the CDR3 is TGTGCCAGTGCGGACAGGGGTGGCGCAACTAATGAAAAACTGTTTTTT.

On this clone itself: Other DNA sequences in the same sample also yield this CDR3. V gene TRBV5-1 combines with J gene TRBJ1-2; no firm D call. The germline gives CDR1 SGHRS, CDR2 YFSETQ. V lost 0 bases and J 2 bases, leaving 8 bases between the germline ends. This CDR3 is 14 amino acids long. The CDR3 here is CASSLGTPNYGYTF. The DNA for the CDR3 is TGCGCCAGCAGCTTGGGGACGCCCAACTATGGCTACACCTTC.

The gene calls are TRBV6-5 and TRBJ2-7; either TRBD1 or TRBD2 may fit D (5 bases each). The CDR3 has 14 amino acids. V lost 0 bases to trimming and J lost 7 bases, with 13 bases between them. Germline CDR1 and CDR2: MNHEY and SVGAGI. The DNA of the CDR3 is TGTGCCAGCAGTTACTCACGGGGCCGAGGGGAGCAGTACTTC. Protein product: CASSYSRGRGEQYF.

The chain uses TRBV10-2 and TRBJ2-7; no firm D call. CDR3 length: 15 residues. V shed 3 bases and J shed 3 bases, with 15 bases lying between them. Germline V gene sequence: CDR1 WSHSY, CDR2 SAAADI. The CDR3 DNA reads TGCGCCAGCAGTGAAGTTTTTGGTAAGGACTACGAGCAGTACTTC. Its translation is CASSEVFGKDYEQYF.

Comments on this clone: Other DNA sequences in the sample encode the same CDR3. The V and J genes are TRBV2 and TRBJ1-2; 10 bases agree with TRBD1. Germline V CDR1 and CDR2: SNHLY, FYNNEI. The CDR3 sequence is 12 residues long. V was pared by 6 bases and J by 8 bases, with 3 bases of the junction left unmatched. Here the CDR3 reads CASRGQGLGYTF. DNA for the CDR3: TGTGCCAGCAGGGGACAGGGGCTGGGCTACACCTTC.

The chain employs TRBV21-1 and TRBJ2-1; TRBD2, the table's D call, was not compared with the DNA. TRBV21-1 is a listed pseudogene. The CDR3 extends over 13 amino acids. The CDR3 spells CASSKVRDNEQFF. CDR3 DNA sequence: TGTGCCAGCAGCAAAGTTCGAGACAATGAGCAGTTCTTC.

This chain links TRBV7-9 with TRBJ2-7, with 7 bases fitting TRBD2. CDR3 size: 14 residues. V lost 7 bases to trimming and J lost 2 bases; unmatched junction nucleotides: 8. Looked up from germline, CDR1 is SEHNR and CDR2 is FQNEAQ (reference sequence). CDR3 nucleotides: TGTGCCAGCACCCAAACGGGGGGAACCTACGAGCAGTACTTC. It translates to CASTQTGGTYEQYF.

CDR3 loop: CASSLQTGDWGELFF. The CDR3 DNA follows: TGTGCCAGCAGCTTACAGACTGGGGACTGGGGGGAGCTGTTTTTT. The gene calls are TRBV11-2 and TRBJ2-2, with D tentatively TRBD2 (6 bases). CDR1 and CDR2 from the germline V gene are SGHAT and FQNNGV. V was trimmed by 2 bases and J by 8 bases, leaving 15 bases between them. The CDR3 is 15 amino acids.

This chain joins TRBV6-1 and TRBJ2-5; the D is unclear. Trimming pared 6 bases from V and 5 bases from J, leaving 13 bases between. The CDR3 is made up of 13 amino acids. CDR1 and CDR2 from the germline V gene are MNHNS and SASEGT. The CDR3 coding sequence is TGTGCCAGCAGCATAGGGTCTTCTGAGACCCAGTACTTC. Translated: CASSIGSSETQYF.

V usage is TRBV28 and J usage is TRBJ1-1; the match to TRBD1 covers 8 bases. The germline CDR1 and CDR2 sequences are MDHEN and SYDVKM. J gave up 0 bases and V 3 bases, and 6 bases lay outside the gene matches. The CDR3 covers 16 residues. The CDR3 region has the DNA TGTGCCAGCAGTTTGGACAGGGTAAATTTGAACACTGAAGCTTTCTTT. Protein sequence: CASSLDRVNLNTEAFF.

The chain uses TRBV9 and TRBJ1-2, with 9 bases fitting TRBD1. Per germline, CDR1 SGDLS and CDR2 YYNGEE. J gave up 5 bases and V 3 bases, and 5 bases lay outside the gene matches. The CDR3 runs 14 residues. This chain's CDR3 is CASSGSQGAYGYTF. The CDR3 coding sequence is TGTGCCAGCAGCGGGTCACAGGGGGCGTATGGCTACACCTTC.

The CDR3 bases are TGCAGCGTCCGGGGGCGGCTCTCCTACGAGCAGTACTTC. Amino acids: CSVRGRLSYEQYF. This chain links TRBV29-1 with TRBJ2-7; D tentatively fits TRBD1 or TRBD2 (6 bases each). Germline values: CDR1 SQVTM, CDR2 ANQGSEA. CDR3 length equals 13 residues. V was shortened by 6 bases and J by 0 bases, with 12 bases between the two germline ends.

The chain uses TRBV2 and TRBJ2-1, with TRBD1 identical over 10 bases. This CDR3 contains 15 residues. Germline V CDR1 and CDR2: SNHLY, FYNNEI. V lost 6 bases and J lost 7; bases outside the gene matches: 9. This CDR3 is CASSTDRGRLNEQFF. CDR3 nucleotide sequence: TGTGCCAGCAGCACAGACAGGGGGCGATTAAATGAGCAGTTCTTC.

In this sample, this clone turned up once. The gene calls are TRBV29-1 and TRBJ1-4; D is undetermined. CDR1 is SQVTM, CDR2 ANQGSEA, per germline. V dropped 3 bases and J dropped 1 base, with 6 bases sitting between them. The CDR3 extends over 13 amino acids. For the CDR3, the DNA is TGCAGCGTTGAGACGGTAACTAATGAAAAACTGTTTTTT. The encoded protein is CSVETVTNEKLFF.

Only one count was recorded for this clone. V is TRBV5-6 and J is TRBJ2-5; weak D call: TRBD1 (5 bases). The CDR3 totals 12 residues. In germline, CDR1 is SGHDT, CDR2 YYEEEE. V lost 5 bases to trimming and J lost 3 bases, with 8 bases between them. The CDR3 loop is CASRQAKETQYF. The CDR3 nucleotides read TGTGCCAGCAGACAGGCGAAAGAGACCCAGTACTTC.

The chain uses TRBV27 and TRBJ2-1; D gene unclear. Germline V gene data show CDR1 as MNHEY and CDR2 as SMNVEV (reference sequence). The CDR3 has 13 residues. V lost 6 bases to trimming and J lost 0 bases, with 6 bases between them. The CDR3 sequence: CASRASSYNEQFF. CDR3 coding DNA: TGTGCCAGCAGAGCGAGCTCCTACAATGAGCAGTTCTTC.

The chain uses TRBV30 and TRBJ1-2; weak D call: TRBD1 (5 bases). Germline V gene lookup returns CDR1 GTSNPN and CDR2 SVGIG (reference sequence). CDR3 length: 12 residues. V shed 3 bases and J shed 8 bases, with 13 bases lying between them. As DNA, the CDR3 is TGTGCCTGGAGGGGGGGTTTGGGAGGCTACACCTTC. It codes for CAWRGGLGGYTF.